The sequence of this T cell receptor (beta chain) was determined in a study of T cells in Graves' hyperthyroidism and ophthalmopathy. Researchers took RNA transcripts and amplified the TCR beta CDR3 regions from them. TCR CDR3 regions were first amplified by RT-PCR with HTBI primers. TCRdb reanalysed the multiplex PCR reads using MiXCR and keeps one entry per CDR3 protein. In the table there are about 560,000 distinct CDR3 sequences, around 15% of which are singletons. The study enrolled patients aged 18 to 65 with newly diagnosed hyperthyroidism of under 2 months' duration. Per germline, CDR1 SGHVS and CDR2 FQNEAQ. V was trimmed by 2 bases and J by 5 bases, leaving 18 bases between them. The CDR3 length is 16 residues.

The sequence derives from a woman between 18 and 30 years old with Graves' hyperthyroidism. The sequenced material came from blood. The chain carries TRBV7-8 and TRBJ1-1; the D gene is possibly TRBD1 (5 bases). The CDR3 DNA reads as TGTGCCAGCAGCTTAAGGAGTGGGGGTACAATGACTGAAGCTTTCTTT. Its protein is CASSLRSGGTMTEAFF. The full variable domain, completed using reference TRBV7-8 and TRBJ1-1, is GAGVSQSPRYKVAKRGQDVALRCDPISGHVSLFWYQQALGQGPEFLTYFQNEAQLDKSGLPSDRFFAERPEGSVSTLKIQRTQQEDSAVYLCASSLRSGGTMTEAFFGQGTRLTVV.